The T cell receptor beta chain under discussion was sequenced for a study of post-analysis software for immune sequencing data. The study's findings and limits: By F measure, strong co-clustering occurred among samples prepared in the same batch. Multiple sclerosis patients showed significantly lower normalized Chao1 diversity than controls did.

This clonotype was observed many times. What it recognizes is unknown. Unique molecular identifiers were built into the TCR beta cDNA libraries. MiXCR was run by TCRdb on the PCR reads, yielding one entry per CDR3 protein. This table has some 240,000 distinct CDR3 sequences, 30% to 45% appearing once. The sample taken for sequencing was blood. The TCR sequence derives from a girl aged 10-17 years with multiple sclerosis.

CDR3 coding DNA: TGTGCCAGCACTAATAGTTTGGCGACAGGGCCTTTCCCGGGCTATGGCTACACCTTC. Residues: CASTNSLATGPFPGYGYTF. The chain combines TRBV12-3 or TRBV12-4 with TRBJ1-2, with TRBD1 matching 7 bases. This CDR3 has 19 amino acids. Germline trimming cut 7 bases from V and 4 bases from J; bases unmatched to any gene: 24.